This T cell receptor (beta chain) was sequenced for a study of OX40 agonist ivuxolimab in advanced cancers. Across the whole study: Males comprised 82.7% of the group, whose mean age was 60 years (range roughly 20 to 85).

General study results and limits: Determination of antigen specificity was not performed for the expanded peripheral T cells. Clonal expansion was seen in CD4+ and CD8+ blood T cells by week 6 at 0.1 to 3.0 mg/kg. Among T cells, CD8+ cells averaged more expanded clones than CD4+ cells.

A note on this clone: Its antigen is unidentified.

Clones were sequenced by immunoSEQ multiplex PCR, and TCRdb holds only the in-frame ones, with some missing. This table has 60,000 to 85,000 clones, more than 75% appearing once. The CDR3 covers 12 residues. Trimming stripped 9 bases from V and 4 bases from J, with 10 bases between. Germline V gene sequence: CDR1 MNHEY, CDR2 SVGAGI. The material was CD4+ or CD8+ T cells sorted from blood, obtained in a trial of the OX40 agonist ivuxolimab. This rearrangement joins TRBV6-5 to TRBJ1-5; D is uncertain. The TCR sequence derives from an adult with an advanced solid tumor such as melanoma, head and neck, liver or kidney cancer. CDR3 nucleotide sequence: TGTGCCAGTAGGGAGGTTAATCAGCCCCAGCATTTT. It encodes CASREVNQPQHF.